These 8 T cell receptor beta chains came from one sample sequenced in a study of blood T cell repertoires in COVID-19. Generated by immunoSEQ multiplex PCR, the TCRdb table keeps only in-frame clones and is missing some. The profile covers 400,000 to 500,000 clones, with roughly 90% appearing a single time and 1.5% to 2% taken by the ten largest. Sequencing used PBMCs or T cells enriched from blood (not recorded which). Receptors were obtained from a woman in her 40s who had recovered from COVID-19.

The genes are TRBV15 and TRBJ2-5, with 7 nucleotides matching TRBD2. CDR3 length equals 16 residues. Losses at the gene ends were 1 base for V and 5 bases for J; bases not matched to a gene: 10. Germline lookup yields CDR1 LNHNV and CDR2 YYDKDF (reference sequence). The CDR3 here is CATSRGEGLEGETQYF. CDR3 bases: TGTGCCACCAGCAGAGGGGAGGGACTCGAGGGGGAGACCCAGTACTTC.

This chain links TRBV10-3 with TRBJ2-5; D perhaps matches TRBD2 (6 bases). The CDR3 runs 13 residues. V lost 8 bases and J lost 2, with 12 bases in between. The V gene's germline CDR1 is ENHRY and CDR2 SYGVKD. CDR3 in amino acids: CAILEGPQETQYF. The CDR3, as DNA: TGTGCCATCCTGGAGGGTCCTCAAGAGACCCAGTACTTC.

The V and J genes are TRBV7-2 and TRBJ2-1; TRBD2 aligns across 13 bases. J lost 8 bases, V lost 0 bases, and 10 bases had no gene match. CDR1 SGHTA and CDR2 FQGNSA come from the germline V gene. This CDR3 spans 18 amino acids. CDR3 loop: CASSLAQMTSGRFYEQFF. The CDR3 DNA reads TGTGCCAGCAGCTTAGCCCAGATGACTAGCGGGAGGTTCTATGAGCAGTTCTTC.

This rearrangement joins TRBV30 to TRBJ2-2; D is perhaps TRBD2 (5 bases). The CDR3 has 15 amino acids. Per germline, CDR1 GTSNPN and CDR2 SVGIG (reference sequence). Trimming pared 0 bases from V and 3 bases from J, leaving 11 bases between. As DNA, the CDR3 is TGTGCCTGGAGTGTACCGGGAAGGGACACCGGGGAGCTGTTTTTT. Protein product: CAWSVPGRDTGELFF.

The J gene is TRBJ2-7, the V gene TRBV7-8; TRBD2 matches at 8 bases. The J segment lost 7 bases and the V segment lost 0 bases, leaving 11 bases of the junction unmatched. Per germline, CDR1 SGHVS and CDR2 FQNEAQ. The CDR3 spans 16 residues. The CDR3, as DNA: TGTGCCAGCAGCTTAGCGGAACGGGAGGGCCCGGGGGAGCAGTACTTC. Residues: CASSLAEREGPGEQYF.

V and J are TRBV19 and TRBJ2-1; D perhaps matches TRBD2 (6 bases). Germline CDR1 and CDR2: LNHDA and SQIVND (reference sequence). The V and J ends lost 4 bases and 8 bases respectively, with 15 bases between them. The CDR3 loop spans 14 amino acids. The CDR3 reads CASSTWGELHEQFF. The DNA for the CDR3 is TGTGCCAGTAGTACGTGGGGGGAGTTGCATGAGCAGTTCTTC. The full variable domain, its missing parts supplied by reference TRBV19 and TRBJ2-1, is DGGITQSPKYLFRKEGQNVTLSCEQNLNHDAMYWYRQDPGQGLRLIYYSQIVNDFQKGDIAEGYSVSREKKESFPLTVTSAQKNPTAFYLCASSTWGELHEQFFGPGTRLTVL.

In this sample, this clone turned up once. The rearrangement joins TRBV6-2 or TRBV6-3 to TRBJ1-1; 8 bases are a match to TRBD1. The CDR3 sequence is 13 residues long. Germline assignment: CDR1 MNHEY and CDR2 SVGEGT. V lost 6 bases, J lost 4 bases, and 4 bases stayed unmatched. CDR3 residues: CASSRQGFTEAFF. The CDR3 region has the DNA TGTGCCAGCAGCCGACAGGGGTTCACTGAAGCTTTCTTT.

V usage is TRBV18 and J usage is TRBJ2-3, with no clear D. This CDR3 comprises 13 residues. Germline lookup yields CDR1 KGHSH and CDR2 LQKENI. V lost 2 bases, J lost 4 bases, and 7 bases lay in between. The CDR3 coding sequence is TGTGCCAGCTCACCAAACTCTCCAGATACGCAGTATTTT. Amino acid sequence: CASSPNSPDTQYF.